A selection of T cell receptor beta chains follows, all from one sample in a study of blood T cells in healthy people across ages. TCRdb re-analysed the 5' RACE reads in MiXCR, keeping a single row per CDR3 protein. The sample holds hundreds of thousands of distinct CDR3 sequences, about 30% seen once. Sequenced sample: blood. These receptor sequences come from an elderly woman in good health. CDR3s include the opening cysteine and the closing phenylalanine or tryptophan. The D gene is left open where the match is weak. A clone size is listed for some rows: how often the clone was seen (once, few, many), or a class if it is expanded.

d_call	clone_size	j_call	v_call	cdr3_aa	cdr3_nt
.	.	TRBJ2-5	TRBV6-2/TRBV6-3	CASTSRWALQGAETQYF	TGTGCCAGCACCTCTCGTTGGGCGCTCCAAGGGGCAGAGACCCAGTACTTC
.	.	TRBJ1-5	TRBV4-1	CASSQDTQFNQPQHF	TGCGCCAGCAGCCAAGATACCCAGTTCAATCAGCCCCAGCATTTT
TRBD2	many	TRBJ2-1	TRBV9	CASSEGPAGGPYNEQFF	TGTGCCAGCAGCGAGGGGCCAGCGGGGGGCCCCTACAATGAGCAGTTCTTC
.	many	TRBJ2-3	TRBV6-6	CASSQPGRGTTDTQYF	TGTGCCAGCAGCCAACCGGGCCGCGGAACCACAGATACGCAGTATTTT
.	many	TRBJ2-3	TRBV2	CASSVGPNLPLNTQYF	TGTGCCAGCAGTGTGGGGCCTAATCTCCCGCTAAATACGCAGTATTTT
.	.	TRBJ1-1	TRBV6-2/TRBV6-3	CASSYRGRRHEPFF	TGTGCCAGCAGTTATCGGGGTAGAAGGCATGAACCTTTCTTT
.	.	TRBJ2-3	TRBV6-5	CASTFRRGSTDTQYF	TGTGCCAGCACCTTCAGGCGGGGCAGCACAGATACGCAGTATTTT
.	.	TRBJ2-7	TRBV20-1	CSAKPPAGVKGEQYF	TGCAGTGCCAAACCGCCTGCCGGGGTTAAGGGCGAGCAGTACTTC
.	few	TRBJ2-2	TRBV6-5	CASSYFGAFTGELFF	TGTGCCAGCAGTTACTTCGGGGCTTTCACCGGGGAGCTGTTTTTT
.	.	TRBJ2-1	TRBV20-1	CSAPGVALNEQFF	TGCAGTGCTCCAGGGGTCGCCCTTAATGAGCAGTTCTTC
.	.	TRBJ2-3	TRBV5-1	CASSLEGRPFTDTQYF	TGCGCCAGCAGCTTGGAGGGTCGCCCCTTCACAGATACGCAGTATTTT
.	many	TRBJ2-6	TRBV28	CASGPPGGGANVLTF	TGTGCCAGCGGCCCTCCCGGAGGTGGGGCCAACGTCCTGACTTTC
TRBD2	.	TRBJ2-1	TRBV11-2	CASSSRGLAGGRGPYNEQFF	TGTGCCAGCAGCTCCCGTGGACTAGCGGGGGGACGGGGTCCCTACAATGAGCAGTTCTTC
.	many	TRBJ1-1	TRBV18	CASSPTKSGTEAFF	TGTGCCAGCTCACCTACAAAGTCGGGGACTGAAGCTTTCTTT
TRBD1	.	TRBJ2-7	TRBV11-2	CASSYRTGISVSTYEQYF	TGTGCCAGCAGCTACCGGACAGGGATCTCTGTGTCTACCTACGAGCAGTACTTC
.	many	TRBJ1-2	TRBV2	CASTGTGTYGYTF	TGTGCCAGCACAGGGACGGGGACCTATGGCTACACCTTC